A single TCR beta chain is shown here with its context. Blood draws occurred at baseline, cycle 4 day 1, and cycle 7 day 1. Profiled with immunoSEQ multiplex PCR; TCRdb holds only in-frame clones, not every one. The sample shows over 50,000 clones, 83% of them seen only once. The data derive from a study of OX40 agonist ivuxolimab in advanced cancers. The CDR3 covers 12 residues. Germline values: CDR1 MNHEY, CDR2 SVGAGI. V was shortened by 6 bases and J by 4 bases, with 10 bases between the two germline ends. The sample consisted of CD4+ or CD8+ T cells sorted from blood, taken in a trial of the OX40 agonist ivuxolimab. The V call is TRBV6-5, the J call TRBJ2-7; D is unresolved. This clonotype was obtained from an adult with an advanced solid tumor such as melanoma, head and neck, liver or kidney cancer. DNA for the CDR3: TGTGCCAGCAGCCACAACCGTTACGAGCAGTACTTC. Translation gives CASSHNRYEQYF.